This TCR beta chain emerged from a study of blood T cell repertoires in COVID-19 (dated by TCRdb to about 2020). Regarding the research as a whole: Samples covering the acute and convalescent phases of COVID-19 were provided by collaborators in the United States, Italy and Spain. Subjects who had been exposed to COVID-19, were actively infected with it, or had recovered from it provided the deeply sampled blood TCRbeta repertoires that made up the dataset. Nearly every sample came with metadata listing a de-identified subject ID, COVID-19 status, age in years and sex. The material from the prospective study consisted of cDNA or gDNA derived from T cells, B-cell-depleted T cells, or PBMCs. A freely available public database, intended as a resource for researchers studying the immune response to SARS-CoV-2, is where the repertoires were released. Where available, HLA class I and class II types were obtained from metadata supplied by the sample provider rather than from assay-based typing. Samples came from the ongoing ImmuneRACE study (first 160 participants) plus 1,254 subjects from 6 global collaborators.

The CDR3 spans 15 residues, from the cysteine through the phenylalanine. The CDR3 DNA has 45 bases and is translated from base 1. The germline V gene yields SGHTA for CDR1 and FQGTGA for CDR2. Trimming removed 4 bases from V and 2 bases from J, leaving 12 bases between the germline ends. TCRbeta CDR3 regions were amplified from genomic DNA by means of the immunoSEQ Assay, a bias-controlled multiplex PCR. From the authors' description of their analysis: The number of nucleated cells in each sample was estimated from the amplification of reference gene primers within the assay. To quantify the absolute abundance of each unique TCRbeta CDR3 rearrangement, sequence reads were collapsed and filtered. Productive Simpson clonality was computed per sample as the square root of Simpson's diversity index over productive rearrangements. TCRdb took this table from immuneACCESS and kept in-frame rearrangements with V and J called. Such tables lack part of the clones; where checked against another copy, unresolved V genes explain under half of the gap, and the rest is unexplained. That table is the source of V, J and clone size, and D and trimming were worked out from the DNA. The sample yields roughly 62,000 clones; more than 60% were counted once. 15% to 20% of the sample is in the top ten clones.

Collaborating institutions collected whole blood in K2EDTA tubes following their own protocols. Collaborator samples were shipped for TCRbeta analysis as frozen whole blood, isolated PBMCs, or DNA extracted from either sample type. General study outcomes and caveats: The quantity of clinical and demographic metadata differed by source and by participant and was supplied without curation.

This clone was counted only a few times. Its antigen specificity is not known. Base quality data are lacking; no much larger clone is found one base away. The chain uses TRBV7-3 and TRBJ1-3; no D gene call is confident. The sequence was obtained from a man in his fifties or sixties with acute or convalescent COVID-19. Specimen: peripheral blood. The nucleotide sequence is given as TGTGCCAGCAGCTCGGACTCCAGCACTGGAAACACCATATATTTT. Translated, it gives CASSSDSSTGNTIYF.